The 5 T cell receptor beta chains below all came from one sample that was sequenced in a study of graft-versus-host responses after intestinal transplantation. Clones were sequenced by immunoSEQ multiplex PCR, and TCRdb holds only the in-frame ones, with some missing. The sample lists 10,000 to 15,000 clones, approximately 35% seen once, with roughly 3.2% in the top ten. Stimulators, some 200,000 irradiated and violet-dye-labeled cells, were plated with some 200,000 CFSE-labeled responder cells. The sequenced sample was alloreactive CD8+ T cells from a mixed lymphocyte reaction culture, obtained before intestinal transplant. Subset: CFSE-low proliferating T cells sorted from roughly six-day pre-transplant mixed lymphocyte reaction (GvH or HvG direction). These receptors came from a human patient who received an intestinal transplant.

J is TRBJ2-1 and V is TRBV6-5, with D perhaps matching TRBD2 (6 bases). V lost 7 bases to trimming and J lost 13 bases, with 20 bases between them. Germline CDR1 reads MNHEY; CDR2 reads SVGAGI. The CDR3 is 13 amino acids. CDR3 region: CASIRNPGGPQFF. In nucleotides, the CDR3 is TGTGCCAGCATCCGAAACCCCGGAGGGCCTCAGTTCTTC.

This clone appeared once. The rearrangement joins TRBV6-9 to TRBJ2-7, with D perhaps TRBD2 (5 bases). In germline, CDR1 is MNHGY, CDR2 SVAAGI. Trimming cost V 3 bases and J 2 bases, with 14 bases left between them. The CDR3 length is 15 residues. Here the CDR3 reads CASSYSLAYTYEQYF. The CDR3 region has the DNA TGTGCCAGCAGTTACTCGTTAGCGTATACCTACGAGCAGTACTTC.

In its sample, this clone is medium-sized. The genes are TRBV9 and TRBJ2-1; D remains unclear. The V gene lost 0 bases and the J gene lost 2 bases, with 9 bases spanning the gap. Germline V gives CDR1 SGDLS, CDR2 YYNGEE. This CDR3 contains 15 residues. The DNA of the CDR3 is TGTGCCAGCAGCGTAGACGGCGCTGCCTACAATGAGCAGTTCTTC. Its protein product is CASSVDGAAYNEQFF.

This clone has only a few counts. CDR3 coding DNA: TGCGCCAGCAGCCAATGGGTAAGCGGGGAGCAGTTCTTC. Amino acid sequence: CASSQWVSGEQFF. This chain connects TRBV4-3 to TRBJ2-1, with a weak D call TRBD2 (6 bases). There are 13 residues in the CDR3. The germline V gene encodes CDR1 LGHNA and CDR2 YSLEER. V was pared by 2 bases and J by 10 bases, with 12 bases between.

This chain uses TRBV11-2 with TRBJ1-3, with D uncertain. The CDR3 runs to 15 residues. The germline gives CDR1 SGHAT, CDR2 FQNNGV. Deletions cut 0 bases from V and 4 bases from J, with 10 bases between. The CDR3 nucleotides are TGTGCCAGCAGCTTAGATCCGACGGAGGGAAACACCATATATTTT. It yields the protein CASSLDPTEGNTIYF.